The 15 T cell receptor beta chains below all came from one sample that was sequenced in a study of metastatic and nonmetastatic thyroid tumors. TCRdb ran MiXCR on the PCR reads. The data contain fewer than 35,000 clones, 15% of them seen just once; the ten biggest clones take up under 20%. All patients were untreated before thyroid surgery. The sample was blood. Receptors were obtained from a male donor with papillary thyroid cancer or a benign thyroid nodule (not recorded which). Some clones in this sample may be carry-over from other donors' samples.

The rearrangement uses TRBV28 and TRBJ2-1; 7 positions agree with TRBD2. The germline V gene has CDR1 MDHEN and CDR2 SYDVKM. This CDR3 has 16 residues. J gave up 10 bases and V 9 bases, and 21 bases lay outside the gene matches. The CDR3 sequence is CASPLGGGVRGGEQFF. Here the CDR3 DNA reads TGTGCCAGTCCCCTCGGTGGGGGGGTGCGCGGAGGAGAGCAGTTCTTC. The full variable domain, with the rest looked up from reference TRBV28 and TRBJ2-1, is DVKVTQSSRYLVKRTGEKVFLECVQDMDHENMFWYRQDPGLGLRLIYFSYDVKMKEKGDIPEGYSVSREKKERFSLILESASTNQTSMYLCASPLGGGVRGGEQFFGPGTRLTVL.

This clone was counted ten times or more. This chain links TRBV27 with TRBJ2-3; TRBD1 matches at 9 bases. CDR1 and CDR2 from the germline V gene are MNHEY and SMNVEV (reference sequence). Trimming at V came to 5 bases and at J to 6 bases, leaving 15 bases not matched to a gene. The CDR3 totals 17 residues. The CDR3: CASSRPGQGGFVDTQYF. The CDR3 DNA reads TGTGCCAGCAGTCGGCCGGGACAGGGAGGTTTTGTGGATACGCAGTATTTT.

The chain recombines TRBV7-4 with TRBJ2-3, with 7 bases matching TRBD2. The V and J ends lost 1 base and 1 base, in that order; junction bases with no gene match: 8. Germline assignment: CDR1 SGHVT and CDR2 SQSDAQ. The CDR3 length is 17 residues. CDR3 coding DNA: TGTGCCAGCAGCTTAGTGGGTTGTGGGAGGGGCACAGATACGCAGTATTTT. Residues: CASSLVGCGRGTDTQYF.

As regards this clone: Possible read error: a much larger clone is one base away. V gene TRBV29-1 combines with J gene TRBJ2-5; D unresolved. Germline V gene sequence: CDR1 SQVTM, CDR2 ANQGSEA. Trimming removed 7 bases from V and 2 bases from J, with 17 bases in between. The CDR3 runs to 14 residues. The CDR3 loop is CSAVHRTYQETQYF. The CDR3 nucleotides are TGCAGCGCTGTGCACAGAACTTATCAAGAGACCCAGTACTTC.

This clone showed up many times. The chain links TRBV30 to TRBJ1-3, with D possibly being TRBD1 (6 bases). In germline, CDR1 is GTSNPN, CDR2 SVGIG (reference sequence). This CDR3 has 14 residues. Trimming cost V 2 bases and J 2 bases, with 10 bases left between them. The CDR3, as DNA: TGTGCCTGGAGTATACAGGGAGCTGGAAACACCATATATTTT. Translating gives CAWSIQGAGNTIYF.

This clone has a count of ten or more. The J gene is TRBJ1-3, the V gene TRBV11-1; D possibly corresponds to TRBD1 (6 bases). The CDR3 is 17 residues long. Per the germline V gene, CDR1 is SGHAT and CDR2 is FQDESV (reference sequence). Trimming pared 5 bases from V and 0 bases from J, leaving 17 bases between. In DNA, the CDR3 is TGTGCCAGCAGCCACGGGGGGGCAGGGCCCTCTGGAAACACCATATATTTT. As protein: CASSHGGAGPSGNTIYF.

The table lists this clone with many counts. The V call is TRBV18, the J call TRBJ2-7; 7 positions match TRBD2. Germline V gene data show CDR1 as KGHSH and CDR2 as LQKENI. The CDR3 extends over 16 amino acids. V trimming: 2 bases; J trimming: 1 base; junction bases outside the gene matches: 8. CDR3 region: CASSPFGGGLSYEQYF. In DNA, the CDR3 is TGTGCCAGCTCACCATTTGGGGGAGGGTTATCCTACGAGCAGTACTTC.

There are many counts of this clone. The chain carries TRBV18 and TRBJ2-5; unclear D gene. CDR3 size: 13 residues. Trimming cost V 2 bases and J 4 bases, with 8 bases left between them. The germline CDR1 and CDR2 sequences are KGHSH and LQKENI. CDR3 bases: TGTGCCAGCTCACCAGGGGTTGGAGAGACCCAGTACTTC. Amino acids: CASSPGVGETQYF.

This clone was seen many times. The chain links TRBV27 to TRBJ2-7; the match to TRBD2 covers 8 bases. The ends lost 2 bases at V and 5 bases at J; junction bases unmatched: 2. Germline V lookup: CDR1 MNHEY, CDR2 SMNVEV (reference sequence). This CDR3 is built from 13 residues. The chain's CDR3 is CASSLREGHEQYF. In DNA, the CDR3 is TGTGCCAGCAGTTTACGGGAGGGCCACGAGCAGTACTTC.

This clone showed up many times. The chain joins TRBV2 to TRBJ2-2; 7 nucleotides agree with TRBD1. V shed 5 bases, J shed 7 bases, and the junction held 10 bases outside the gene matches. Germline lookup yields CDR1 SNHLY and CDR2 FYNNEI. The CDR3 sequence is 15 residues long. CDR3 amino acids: CASSKTGLKGGELFF. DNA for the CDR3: TGTGCCAGCAGTAAGACAGGGCTCAAGGGCGGGGAGCTGTTTTTT. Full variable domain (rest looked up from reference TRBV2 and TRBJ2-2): EPEVTQTPSHQVTQMGQEVILRCVPISNHLYFYWYRQILGQKVEFLVSFYNNEISEKSEIFDDQFSVERPDGSNFTLKIRSTKLEDSAMYFCASSKTGLKGGELFFGEGSRLTVL.

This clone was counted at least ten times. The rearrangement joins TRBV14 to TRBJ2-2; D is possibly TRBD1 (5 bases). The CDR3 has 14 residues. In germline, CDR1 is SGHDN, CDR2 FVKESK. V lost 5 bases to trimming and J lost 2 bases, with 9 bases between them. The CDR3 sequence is CASSLQVNTGELFF. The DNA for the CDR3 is TGTGCCAGCAGCTTACAGGTTAACACCGGGGAGCTGTTTTTT.

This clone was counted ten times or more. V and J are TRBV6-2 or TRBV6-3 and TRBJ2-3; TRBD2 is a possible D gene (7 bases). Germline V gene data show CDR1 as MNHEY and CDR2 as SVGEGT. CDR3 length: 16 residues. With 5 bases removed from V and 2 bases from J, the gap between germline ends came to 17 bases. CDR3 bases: TGTGCCAGCAGTCCCCATGGGGCGGGGGCCACAGATACGCAGTATTTT. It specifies CASSPHGAGATDTQYF.

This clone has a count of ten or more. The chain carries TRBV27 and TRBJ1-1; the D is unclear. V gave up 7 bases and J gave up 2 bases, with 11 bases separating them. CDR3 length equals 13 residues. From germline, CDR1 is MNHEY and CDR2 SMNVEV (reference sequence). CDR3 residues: CASKLTENTEAFF. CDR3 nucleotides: TGTGCCAGCAAACTGACTGAAAACACTGAAGCTTTCTTT.

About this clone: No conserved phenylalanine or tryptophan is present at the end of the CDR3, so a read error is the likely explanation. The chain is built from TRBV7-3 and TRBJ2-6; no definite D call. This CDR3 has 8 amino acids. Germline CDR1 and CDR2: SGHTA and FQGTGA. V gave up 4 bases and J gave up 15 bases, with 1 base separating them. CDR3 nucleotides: TGTGCCAGCAGCTCCCTGACTAGC. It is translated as CASSSLTS.

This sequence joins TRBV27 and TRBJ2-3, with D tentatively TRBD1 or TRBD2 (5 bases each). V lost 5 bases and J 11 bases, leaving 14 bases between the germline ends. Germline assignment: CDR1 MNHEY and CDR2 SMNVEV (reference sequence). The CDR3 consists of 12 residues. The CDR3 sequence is CASSLLGDQQYF. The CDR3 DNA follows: TGTGCCAGCAGTCTACTGGGGGATCAGCAGTATTTT.